What follows is one T cell receptor beta chain and its context. Its specificity is unknown. At one end, the junction sequence differs from germline, possibly due to a read error. The CDR3 is 21 amino acids. TCRdb independently ran MiXCR on the 5' RACE reads; one entry per CDR3 protein. The table has tens of thousands of distinct CDR3 sequences, over 25% seen once. Notes on the study in general: Larger-cohort validation covered only one TCR beta V-J rearrangement.

CD4+CD45RO+CD25- cells were isolated as memory CD4+ T cells. Sequencing was done on a sample of tumor-infiltrating memory CD4+ T cells sorted from the breast tumor. This sample's subset: memory CD4+ T cells, CD4+CD45RO+CD25-. This chain connects TRBV12-3 or TRBV12-4 to TRBJ2-1, with D unresolved. The receptor comes from a female donor with breast cancer. CDR3 loop: CASSLVLTSRAQETQYSEQFF. The CDR3 region has the DNA TGTGCCAGCAGTTTAGTCCTCACTTCCCGAGCTCAAGAGACCCAGTACAGTGAGCAGTTCTTC.